This T cell receptor beta chain stems from a study of T cell repertoires in cytomegalovirus infection. As for the study in general: Epitope selection comprised recently identified HLA-C-restricted CMV epitopes and well-studied HLA-B-restricted CMV epitopes. Both CMV infection and a matching HLA type were indicated by public TCR beta signatures. Study-wide results and limits: HLA-C-restricted, CMV-specific TCR beta clonotypes were dominant ex vivo.

This clonotype showed up many times. As yet, its antigen is unknown. Germline-derived CDR1 and CDR2 are SGHVS and FQNEAQ. The CDR3 sequence is 14 residues long. The J segment lost 11 bases and the V segment lost 5 bases, leaving 14 bases of the junction unmatched. In TCRdb, the reads were re-called with MiXCR into one record per CDR3 protein. The table records about 340,000 distinct CDR3 sequences, under 35% of them present only once. The rearrangement uses TRBV7-8 and TRBJ1-2; 7 bases line up with TRBD1. The source was cultured PBMCs, collected from culture after CMV antigen stimulation. The clonotype originates from a human donor in good health (CMV status not recorded). Some clones in this sample may be carry-over from other donors' samples. The DNA for the CDR3 is TGTGCCAGCAGCCTCCGTAGGACAGGCGAATATTACACCTTC. Its translation is CASSLRRTGEYYTF.